A selection of T cell receptor beta chains follows, all from one sample in a study of blood T cell repertoires in COVID-19. TCRdb keeps only in-frame clones here, not all; method: immunoSEQ multiplex PCR. This sample has about 80,000 clones, with around 76% found just once. The specimen was peripheral blood. These receptors were collected from a human donor in a cohort sampled during active COVID-19. The CDR3 runs from the conserved cysteine through the conserved F or W. D genes are given only for firm matches. The size of a clone is reported for some rows only, either as once, few or many, or as a class for expanded clones.

TRBV6-5,TRBJ1-5,-,TRBD1,14,CASSAQGSNQPQHF,TGTGCCAGCAGCGCACAGGGGAGCAATCAGCCCCAGCATTTT
TRBV23-1,TRBJ2-3,once,-,13,CASSHHLRATQYF,TGCGCCAGCAGTCACCACCTCAGGGCGACGCAGTATTTT
TRBV4-1,TRBJ1-2,-,-,14,CASSQVDQGRGYTF,TGCGCCAGCAGCCAAGTGGATCAGGGCCGCGGCTACACCTTC
TRBV5-1,TRBJ1-2,-,-,15,CASSLQGGVGYGYTF,TGCGCCAGCAGCTTGCAAGGGGGAGTAGGTTATGGCTACACCTTC
TRBV16,TRBJ2-5,-,TRBD1,15,CASSQSWTGWETQYF,TGTGCCAGCAGCCAATCGTGGACAGGGTGGGAGACCCAGTACTTC
TRBV6-6,TRBJ2-2,-,TRBD1,14,CASSNRGLSGELFF,TGTGCCAGCAGCAACAGGGGCTTAAGCGGGGAGCTGTTTTTT
TRBV6-2/TRBV6-3,TRBJ2-3,-,TRBD2,19,CASSLYRTSGRMVTDTQYF,TGTGCCAGCAGTTTATACAGGACTAGCGGGAGGATGGTGACAGATACGCAGTATTTT
TRBV7-2,TRBJ2-4,few,-,18,CASSLFGSAAGGENIQYF,TGTGCCAGCAGCTTATTTGGCTCGGCAGCCGGAGGGGAAAACATTCAGTACTTC
TRBV30,TRBJ1-2,once,-,14,CAWSVARGNYGYTF,TGTGCCTGGAGTGTAGCGCGGGGTAACTATGGCTACACCTTC
TRBV5-6,TRBJ2-3,few,-,15,CASSLEVLATDTQYF,TGTGCCAGCAGCTTGGAAGTACTAGCCACAGATACGCAGTATTTT
TRBV27,TRBJ1-1,-,-,16,CASSLYRGAMNTEAFF,TGTGCCAGCAGTTTATATAGGGGCGCGATGAACACTGAAGCTTTCTTT
TRBV11-3,TRBJ2-5,-,-,14,CASSSRDGVETQYF,TGTGCCAGCAGCTCCAGGGATGGCGTGGAGACCCAGTACTTC